Presented here are 18 T cell receptor beta chains from one specimen sequenced in a study of T-cell reconstitution after alpha-beta-depleted transplantation in children. The TCRbeta library was prepared with unique molecular identifiers. TCRdb reprocessed the PCR reads via MiXCR and lists one record per CDR3 protein. The table includes 250,000 to 300,000 distinct CDR3 sequences, around 10% detected once. The material sequenced was peripheral blood, taken 180 days after TCRalphabeta/CD19-depleted stem cell transplant. The receptors originated from a male patient aged 2-15 years who had a stem cell transplant for chronic granulomatous disease, so the T cells may come from the graft donor.

This clonotype has ten or more counts. The rearrangement uses TRBV7-6 and TRBJ2-2, with 10 positions matching TRBD1. J gave up 7 bases and V 5 bases, and 7 bases lay outside the gene matches. Germline assignment: CDR1 SGHVS and CDR2 FNYEAQ. This CDR3 is 15 amino acids long. The chain's CDR3 is CASSIRDRGGGELFF. CDR3 DNA: TGTGCCAGCAGCATCCGGGACAGGGGTGGCGGGGAGCTGTTTTTT.

This clonotype occurred many times. This rearrangement joins TRBV12-3 or TRBV12-4 to TRBJ2-2; D is ambiguous. This CDR3 comprises 11 residues. V was shortened by 6 bases and J by 7 bases, with 6 bases between the two germline ends. CDR3 in amino acids: CASRFYGELFF. The CDR3 coding sequence is TGTGCCAGCAGGTTCTACGGGGAGCTGTTTTTT.

This clonotype was recorded at least ten times. The chain employs TRBV7-6 and TRBJ1-4, with D perhaps TRBD1 (5 bases). Looked up from germline, CDR1 is SGHVS and CDR2 is FNYEAQ. Trimming removed 4 bases at V and 8 bases at J, with 17 bases between. The CDR3 consists of 15 residues. The CDR3 is CASSSPRGSPEKLFF. The CDR3 nucleotides are TGTGCCAGCAGCTCCCCCCGGGGCAGCCCCGAAAAACTGTTTTTT.

V and J are TRBV7-6 and TRBJ2-2; unclear D gene. Germline-derived CDR1 and CDR2 are SGHVS and FNYEAQ. V gave up 1 base and J gave up 2 bases, with 11 bases separating them. The CDR3 is made up of 16 amino acids. DNA for the CDR3: TGTGCCAGCAGCTTAGAACCCCCCCCAAACACCGGGGAGCTGTTTTTT. This translates into CASSLEPPPNTGELFF.

In this sample, this clonotype turned up many times. The CDR3 DNA sequence: TGCAGTGCGACAAAGGGAGCGGGAGCCGTAGATACGCAGTATTTT. Its protein is CSATKGAGAVDTQYF. The rearrangement uses TRBV20-1 and TRBJ2-3; TRBD2 matches at 8 bases. The CDR3 is 15 amino acids. With 6 bases clipped from V and 5 bases from J, the junction kept 13 bases outside the gene matches. Germline-derived CDR1 and CDR2 are DFQATT and SNEGSKA (reference sequence).

Details on this clonotype: This may be a read error: a much more frequent sequence differs by one nucleotide. The chain links TRBV19 to TRBJ2-2; D may be TRBD2 (5 bases). This CDR3 spans 12 amino acids. Germline V gene data show CDR1 as LNHDA and CDR2 as SQIVND (reference sequence). CDR3 protein: CASREVVGELYF. CDR3 in DNA: TGTGCCAGTAGGGAGGTTGTCGGGGAGCTGTATTTT.

In its sample, this clonotype was seen many times. The rearrangement uses TRBV4-1 and TRBJ2-2, with 11 bases fitting TRBD2. This CDR3 contains 17 residues. Germline-derived CDR1 and CDR2 are MGHRA and YSYEKL. Trimming cost V 1 base and J 4 bases; bases outside gene matches: 5. CDR3 loop: CASSQVSSGGSTGELFF. In DNA form, the CDR3 reads TGCGCCAGCAGCCAAGTCTCTAGCGGGGGGTCCACCGGGGAGCTGTTTTTT.

This clonotype has ten or more counts. The J gene is TRBJ1-5, the V gene TRBV15; TRBD1 matches at 7 bases. Trimming removed 0 bases from V and 1 base from J; junction bases left unmatched: 6. This CDR3 spans 17 amino acids. Germline CDR1 is LNHNV and CDR2 is YYDKDF (reference sequence). This chain's CDR3 is CATSRDGLTGSNQPQHF. CDR3 sequence (DNA): TGTGCCACCAGCAGAGATGGGTTGACAGGGAGCAATCAGCCCCAGCATTTT.

There are many counts of this clonotype. The chain uses TRBV11-2 and TRBJ2-1; the D gene is possibly TRBD2 (7 bases). The CDR3 runs 14 residues. Germline CDR1 reads SGHAT; CDR2 reads FQNNGV. V was trimmed by 5 bases and J by 6 bases, leaving 14 bases between them. The CDR3 bases are TGTGCCAGCAGCCCCCTCCGGGGGGCCAATGAGCAGTTCTTC. Amino acids: CASSPLRGANEQFF.

V is TRBV12-3 or TRBV12-4 and J is TRBJ2-3; D is possibly TRBD1 (5 bases). V dropped 5 bases and J dropped 1 base, with 7 bases sitting between them. This CDR3 region has 13 residues. In nucleotides, the CDR3 is TGTGCCAGCAGTCGGACACGCACAGATACGCAGTATTTT. It encodes CASSRTRTDTQYF.

This clonotype has at least ten counts. The chain combines TRBV4-3 with TRBJ2-7, with D perhaps being TRBD1 or TRBD2 (5 bases each). This CDR3 spans 13 amino acids. Germline V gene sequence: CDR1 LGHNA, CDR2 YSLEER. V gave up 5 bases and J gave up 3 bases, with 11 bases separating them. The CDR3: CASSLPRGYEQYF. CDR3 in DNA: TGCGCCAGCAGCTTACCGAGGGGCTACGAGCAGTACTTC.

A remark on this clonotype: A read error may be the cause here, since a much bigger clone is one base away. The rearrangement uses TRBV7-6 and TRBJ2-6, with TRBD1 matching over 9 bases. This CDR3 has 13 amino acids. CDR1 and CDR2 from the germline V gene are SGHVS and FNYEAQ. Here the CDR3 reads CVVPGQGANVLTF. CDR3 in DNA: TGTGTCGTCCCGGGACAGGGAGCCAACGTCCTGACTTTC.

There are many counts of this clonotype. This chain links TRBV12-3 or TRBV12-4 with TRBJ2-7; 9 bases line up with TRBD1. The CDR3 runs to 14 residues. The ends lost 5 bases at V and 3 bases at J; junction bases unmatched: 5. CDR3 loop: CASSQKGQGYEQYF. In nucleotides, the CDR3 is TGTGCCAGCAGTCAAAAGGGACAGGGCTACGAGCAGTACTTC.

This clonotype was detected ten times or more. This chain links TRBV21-1 with TRBJ1-1. TRBV21-1 is labeled a pseudogene. This CDR3 has 16 amino acids. The CDR3 coding sequence is TGTGCCAGCAGCAAAGCGAGCGGGGACGGATCCACTGAAGCTTTCTTT. This translates into CASSKASGDGSTEAFF.

On this clonotype itself: A read error is possible here, since a much larger clone lies one base away. This chain joins TRBV29-1 and TRBJ2-1, with 13 nucleotides matching TRBD2. CDR1 is SQVTM, CDR2 ANQGSEA, per germline. V shed 5 bases, J shed 15 bases, and the junction held 13 bases outside the gene matches. The CDR3 spans 14 residues. CDR3 in amino acids: CSVLTSGRAGVGFF. As DNA, the CDR3 is TGCAGCGTTCTTACTAGCGGGAGGGCCGGGGTGGGGTTCTTC.

This clonotype was recorded many times. This chain joins TRBV20-1 and TRBJ1-2, with 7 bases lining up with TRBD1. This CDR3 comprises 17 residues. Germline V gene data show CDR1 as DFQATT and CDR2 as SNEGSKA (reference sequence). V lost 2 bases to trimming and J lost 2 bases; unmatched junction nucleotides: 14. CDR3 amino acids: CSARSTPRDRLNYGYTF. CDR3 in DNA: TGCAGTGCTAGAAGCACTCCACGGGACAGATTAAACTATGGCTACACCTTC.

There are many counts of this clonotype. The V call is TRBV30, the J call TRBJ2-5; TRBD2 agrees at 10 bases. Germline CDR1 and CDR2: GTSNPN and SVGIG (reference sequence). Trimming cost V 2 bases and J 7 bases; bases outside gene matches: 7. The CDR3 is 14 residues long. The CDR3 loop is CAWSTSGDFGTQYF. As DNA, the CDR3 is TGTGCCTGGAGTACTAGCGGGGATTTTGGGACCCAGTACTTC.

This clonotype was counted at least ten times. The rearrangement uses TRBV20-1 and TRBJ2-4; D assignment may be TRBD1 or TRBD2 (5 bases each). V was trimmed by 5 bases and J by 1 base, leaving 21 bases between them. The CDR3 runs to 17 residues. Germline-derived CDR1 and CDR2 are DFQATT and SNEGSKA (reference sequence). The CDR3 protein is CSAHLRRLGVAKNIQYF. In DNA form, the CDR3 reads TGCAGTGCTCACCTTCGTAGACTGGGGGTGGCCAAAAACATTCAGTACTTC.